This T cell receptor (beta chain) was observed in a study of neurological immune-mediated disorders (dated by TCRdb to the late 2010s). In the study overall: Using UMI-based sequencing, the study compared peripheral blood TCR-beta repertoires from patients with HTLV-I-associated myelopathy (HAM/TSP), patients with multiple sclerosis, and healthy controls. The roughly 100 TCR-beta libraries included longitudinal samples, technical triplicates and paired sorted CD4+ and CD8+ T-cell subsets alongside PBMC samples. To precisely calculate how much the frequency of each individual clone varied, libraries were sequenced in technical triplicate. The cohort was made up of 65 to 75 subjects, consisting of some 14 HAM/TSP patients, 34 multiple sclerosis patients and around 20 healthy controls.

General findings and caveats noted by the study authors: Across subjects, expanded clones never shared an identical CDR3 amino acid sequence, which suggests that the TCR-beta repertoires in every group were private. The highest TCR clonal expansion was observed in HAM/TSP patients, whereas the lowest was observed in MS patients, even when compared with healthy controls.

Explained via the paper, the time point label denotes: technical triplicate 2. Sorted-subset TCR libraries were prepared from under 1.1 million sorted CD4+ or CD8+ T cells. Peripheral blood was subjected to Ficoll-Hypaque density gradient centrifugation to isolate PBMCs, which were then cryopreserved in liquid nitrogen. Paired sorted CD4+ and CD8+ subsets came from healthy controls, HAM/TSP patients and MS patients. This clonotype is medium-sized (0.01 to 0.1%) in terms of sample share. It has no known antigen specificity. Base qualities are not at hand, and no much larger clone is one base apart. To synthesize cDNA, template-switch 5'RACE was performed with a primer carrying a 10-nucleotide random unique molecular identifier so that each TCR transcript was tagged. Each sequencing run produced over 190 million TCR-beta sequences covering 15-18 subjects. Total RNA was extracted with the RNeasy kit. Using the KAPA Real-time Library Amplification kit, TCR-beta VDJ regions were amplified with primers for the TCR constant region and the 5'RACE anchor. Sample indexes and Illumina adaptors were added in a first PCR, and a second PCR then increased library yield. The roughly 650 bp TCR product was size-selected on a 2% E-gel SizeSelection system after Ampure bead purification. Before pooling, library quality was assessed on a Bioanalyzer, concentration was determined with Qubit, and library quantification was performed with the Kapa Library Quantification kit. Libraries were sequenced paired-end 2 x 150 bp on an Illumina HiSeq 2500. To increase sequence diversity, roughly 24-30% phiX was spiked into each library pool. As for the authors' bioinformatics: Quality-filtered reads were processed with the UMI-based MiGEC pipeline, and over 80% of raw TCR sequences were removed by the MiGEC pipeline during error correction. IMGT germline references were used for aligning VDJ genes, and each clonotype was defined as a unique CDR3 amino acid sequence together with its V-J genes. Clonal expansion, Shannon diversity and CDR3 relatedness (CalcPairwiseDistances, ClusterSamples) were evaluated with VDJtools, and phylogenetic trees were built with CLCbio workbench. Expanded clones were defined as having at least 8 unique UMIs, based on coefficient-of-variation modelling across technical triplicates. TCRdb cleaned the public reads at Q25 with fastp, built clones with MiXCR and kept in-frame beta chains. Identical CDR3 protein sequences are pooled into one entry, listed with their most common genes and DNA. Here the V and J calls rest on TCRdb's processing, not on the authors' analysis. The sample data list roughly 32,000 distinct CDR3 sequences, and about 14% of these were observed just once. Under 6.5% of the sample lies in the top ten.

CDR1 and CDR2, looked up from the germline V gene, are MDHEN and SYDVKM. The CDR3 runs 16 residues from the cysteine to the phenylalanine. Solely the CDR3 DNA is kept, with 48 bases framed from the first base. Trimming accounts for 6 bases at V and 1 base at J, while the number of junction bases matched to no gene is 10. Sample: CD4+ T cells from blood. This TCR came from a female donor with HTLV-1-associated myelopathy (HAM/TSP). The rearrangement joined TRBV28 to TRBJ2-5; 8 bases in the junction line up with TRBD2. The CDR3 has the sequence CASSPPSGGLQETQYF. The DNA sequence is TGTGCCAGCAGCCCCCCCAGCGGGGGACTCCAAGAGACCCAGTACTTC.